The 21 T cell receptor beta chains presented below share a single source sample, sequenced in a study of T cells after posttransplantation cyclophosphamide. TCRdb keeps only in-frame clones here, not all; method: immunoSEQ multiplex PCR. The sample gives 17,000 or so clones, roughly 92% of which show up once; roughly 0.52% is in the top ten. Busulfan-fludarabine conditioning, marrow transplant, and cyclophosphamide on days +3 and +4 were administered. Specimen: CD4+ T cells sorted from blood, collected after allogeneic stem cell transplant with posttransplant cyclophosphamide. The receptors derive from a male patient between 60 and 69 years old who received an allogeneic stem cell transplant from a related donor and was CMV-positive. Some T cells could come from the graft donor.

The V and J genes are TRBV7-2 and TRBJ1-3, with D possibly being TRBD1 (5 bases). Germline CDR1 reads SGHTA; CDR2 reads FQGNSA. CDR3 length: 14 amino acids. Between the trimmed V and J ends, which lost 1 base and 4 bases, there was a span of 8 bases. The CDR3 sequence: CASSLGTPGNTIYF. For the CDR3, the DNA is TGTGCCAGCAGCTTAGGGACACCGGGAAACACCATATATTTT.

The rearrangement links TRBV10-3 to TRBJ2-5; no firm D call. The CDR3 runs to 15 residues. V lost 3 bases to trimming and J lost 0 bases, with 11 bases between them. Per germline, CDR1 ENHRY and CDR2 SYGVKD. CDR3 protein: CAISDALRDQETQYF. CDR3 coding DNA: TGTGCCATCAGTGATGCCTTACGGGACCAAGAGACCCAGTACTTC.

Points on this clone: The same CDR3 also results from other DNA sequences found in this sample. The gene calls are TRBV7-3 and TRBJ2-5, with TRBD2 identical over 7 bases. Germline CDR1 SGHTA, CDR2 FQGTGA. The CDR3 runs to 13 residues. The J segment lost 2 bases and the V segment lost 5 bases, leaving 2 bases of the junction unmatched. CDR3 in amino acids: CASSLAVQETQYF. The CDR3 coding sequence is TGTGCCAGCAGCCTAGCGGTACAAGAGACCCAGTACTTC.

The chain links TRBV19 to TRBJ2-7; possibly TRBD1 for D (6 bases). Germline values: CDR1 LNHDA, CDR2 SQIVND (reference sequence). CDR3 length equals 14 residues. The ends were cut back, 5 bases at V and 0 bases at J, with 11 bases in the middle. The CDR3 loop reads CASSRQASSYEQYF. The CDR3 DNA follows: TGTGCCAGTAGTCGACAGGCAAGCTCCTACGAGCAGTACTTC. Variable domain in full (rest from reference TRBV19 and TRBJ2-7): DGGITQSPKYLFRKEGQNVTLSCEQNLNHDAMYWYRQDPGQGLRLIYYSQIVNDFQKGDIAEGYSVSREKKESFPLTVTSAQKNPTAFYLCASSRQASSYEQYFGPGTRLTVT.

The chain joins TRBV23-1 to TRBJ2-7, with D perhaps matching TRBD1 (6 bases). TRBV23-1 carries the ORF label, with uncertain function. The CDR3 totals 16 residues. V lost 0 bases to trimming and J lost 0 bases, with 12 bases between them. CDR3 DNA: TGCGCCAGCAGTCAATCGGGGGCAGGGCACTCCTACGAGCAGTACTTC. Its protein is CASSQSGAGHSYEQYF.

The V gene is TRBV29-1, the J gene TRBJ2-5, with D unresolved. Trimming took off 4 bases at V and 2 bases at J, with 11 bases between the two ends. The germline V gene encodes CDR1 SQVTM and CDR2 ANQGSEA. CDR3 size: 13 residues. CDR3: CSVGFPVQETQYF. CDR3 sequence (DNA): TGCAGCGTTGGGTTCCCAGTGCAAGAGACCCAGTACTTC.

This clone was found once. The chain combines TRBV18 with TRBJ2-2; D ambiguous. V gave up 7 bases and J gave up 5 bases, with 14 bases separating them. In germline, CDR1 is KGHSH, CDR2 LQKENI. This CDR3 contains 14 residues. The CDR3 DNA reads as TGTGCCAGCTACCCCCGGCAGGCGACCGGGGAGCTGTTTTTT. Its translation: CASYPRQATGELFF.

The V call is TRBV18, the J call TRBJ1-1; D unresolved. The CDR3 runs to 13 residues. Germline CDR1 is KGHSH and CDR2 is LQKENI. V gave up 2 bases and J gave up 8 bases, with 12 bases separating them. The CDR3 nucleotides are TGTGCCAGCTCACCAGTTGGAGACGGGGAAGCTTTCTTT. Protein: CASSPVGDGEAFF.

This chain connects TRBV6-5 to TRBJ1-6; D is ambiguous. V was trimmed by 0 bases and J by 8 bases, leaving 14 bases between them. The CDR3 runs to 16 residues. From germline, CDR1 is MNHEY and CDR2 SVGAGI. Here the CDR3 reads CASSYSKRVSHSPLHF. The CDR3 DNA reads TGTGCCAGCAGTTACTCGAAAAGAGTGAGCCATTCACCCCTCCACTTT.

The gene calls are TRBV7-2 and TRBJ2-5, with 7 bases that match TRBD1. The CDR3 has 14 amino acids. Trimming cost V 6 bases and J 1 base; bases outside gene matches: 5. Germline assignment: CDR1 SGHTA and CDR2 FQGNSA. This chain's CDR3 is CASRPDRVQETQYF. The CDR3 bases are TGTGCCAGCAGACCTGACAGGGTCCAAGAGACCCAGTACTTC.

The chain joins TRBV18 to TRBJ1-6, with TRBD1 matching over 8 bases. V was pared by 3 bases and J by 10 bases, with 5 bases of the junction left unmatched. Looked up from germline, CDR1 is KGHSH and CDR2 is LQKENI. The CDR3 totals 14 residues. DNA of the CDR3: TGTGCCAGCTCACCGACAGGGGAAGGCTCACCCCTCCACTTT. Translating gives CASSPTGEGSPLHF.

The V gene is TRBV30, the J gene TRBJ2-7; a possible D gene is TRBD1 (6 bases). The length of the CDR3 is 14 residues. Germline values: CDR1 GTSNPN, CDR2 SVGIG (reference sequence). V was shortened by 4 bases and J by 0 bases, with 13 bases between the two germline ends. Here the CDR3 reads CAWTRTASSYEQYF. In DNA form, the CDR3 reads TGTGCCTGGACTAGGACAGCAAGCTCCTACGAGCAGTACTTC.

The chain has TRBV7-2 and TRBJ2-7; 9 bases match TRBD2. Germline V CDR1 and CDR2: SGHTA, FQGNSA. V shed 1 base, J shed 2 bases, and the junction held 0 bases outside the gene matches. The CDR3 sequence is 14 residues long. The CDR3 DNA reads TGTGCCAGCAGCTTAGGCGGGGGGGCCTACGAGCAGTACTTC. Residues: CASSLGGGAYEQYF.

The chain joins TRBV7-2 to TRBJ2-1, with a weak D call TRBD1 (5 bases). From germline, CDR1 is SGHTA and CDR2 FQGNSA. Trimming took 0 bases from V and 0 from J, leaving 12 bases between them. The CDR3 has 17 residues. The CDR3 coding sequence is TGTGCCAGCAGCTTAGCGAGACAGAGAGGCTCCTACAATGAGCAGTTCTTC. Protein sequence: CASSLARQRGSYNEQFF.

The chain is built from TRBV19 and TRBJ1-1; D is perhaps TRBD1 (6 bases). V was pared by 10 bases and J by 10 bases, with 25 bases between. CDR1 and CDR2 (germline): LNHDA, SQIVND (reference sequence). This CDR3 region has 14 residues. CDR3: CATDEGGASLGAFF. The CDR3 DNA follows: TGTGCCACCGACGAGGGGGGGGCGTCTTTGGGAGCTTTCTTT.

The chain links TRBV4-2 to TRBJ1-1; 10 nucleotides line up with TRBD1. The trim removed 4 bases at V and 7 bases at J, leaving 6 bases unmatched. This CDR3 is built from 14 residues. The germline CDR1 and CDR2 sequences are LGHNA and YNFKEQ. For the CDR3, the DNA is TGTGCCAGCAGCCCTACGGGACAGGGGTATGAAGCTTTCTTT. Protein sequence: CASSPTGQGYEAFF.

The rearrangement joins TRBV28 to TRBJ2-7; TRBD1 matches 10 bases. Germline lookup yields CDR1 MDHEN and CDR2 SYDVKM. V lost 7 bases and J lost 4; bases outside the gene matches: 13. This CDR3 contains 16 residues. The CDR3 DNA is TGTGCCAGCATGGGACAGGGGATCGGATCAAATTACGAGCAGTACTTC. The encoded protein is CASMGQGIGSNYEQYF.

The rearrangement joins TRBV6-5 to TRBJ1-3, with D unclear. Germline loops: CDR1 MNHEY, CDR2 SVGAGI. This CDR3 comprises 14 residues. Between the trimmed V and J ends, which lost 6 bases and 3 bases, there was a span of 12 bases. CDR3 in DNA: TGTGCCAGCAGCCCCTCGATCGGTGGAAACACCATATATTTT. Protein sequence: CASSPSIGGNTIYF.

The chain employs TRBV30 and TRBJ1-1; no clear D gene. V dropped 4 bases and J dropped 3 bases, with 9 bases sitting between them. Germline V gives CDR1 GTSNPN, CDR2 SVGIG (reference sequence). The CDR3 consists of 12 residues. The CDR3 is CAWKIQDTEAFF. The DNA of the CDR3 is TGTGCCTGGAAGATCCAGGACACTGAAGCTTTCTTT.

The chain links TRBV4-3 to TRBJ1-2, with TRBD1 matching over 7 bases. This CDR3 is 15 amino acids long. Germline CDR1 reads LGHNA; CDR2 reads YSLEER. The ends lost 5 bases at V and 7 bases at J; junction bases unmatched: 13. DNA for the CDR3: TGCGCCAGCAGCTCCCGGGACAGCAAGGGACGTGGCTACACCTTC. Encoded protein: CASSSRDSKGRGYTF.

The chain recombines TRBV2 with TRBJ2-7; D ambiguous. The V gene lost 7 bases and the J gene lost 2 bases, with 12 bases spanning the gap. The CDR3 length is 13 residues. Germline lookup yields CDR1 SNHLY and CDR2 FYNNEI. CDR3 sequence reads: CASKRSTPYEQYF. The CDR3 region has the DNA TGTGCCAGCAAGAGGTCAACTCCCTACGAGCAGTACTTC.